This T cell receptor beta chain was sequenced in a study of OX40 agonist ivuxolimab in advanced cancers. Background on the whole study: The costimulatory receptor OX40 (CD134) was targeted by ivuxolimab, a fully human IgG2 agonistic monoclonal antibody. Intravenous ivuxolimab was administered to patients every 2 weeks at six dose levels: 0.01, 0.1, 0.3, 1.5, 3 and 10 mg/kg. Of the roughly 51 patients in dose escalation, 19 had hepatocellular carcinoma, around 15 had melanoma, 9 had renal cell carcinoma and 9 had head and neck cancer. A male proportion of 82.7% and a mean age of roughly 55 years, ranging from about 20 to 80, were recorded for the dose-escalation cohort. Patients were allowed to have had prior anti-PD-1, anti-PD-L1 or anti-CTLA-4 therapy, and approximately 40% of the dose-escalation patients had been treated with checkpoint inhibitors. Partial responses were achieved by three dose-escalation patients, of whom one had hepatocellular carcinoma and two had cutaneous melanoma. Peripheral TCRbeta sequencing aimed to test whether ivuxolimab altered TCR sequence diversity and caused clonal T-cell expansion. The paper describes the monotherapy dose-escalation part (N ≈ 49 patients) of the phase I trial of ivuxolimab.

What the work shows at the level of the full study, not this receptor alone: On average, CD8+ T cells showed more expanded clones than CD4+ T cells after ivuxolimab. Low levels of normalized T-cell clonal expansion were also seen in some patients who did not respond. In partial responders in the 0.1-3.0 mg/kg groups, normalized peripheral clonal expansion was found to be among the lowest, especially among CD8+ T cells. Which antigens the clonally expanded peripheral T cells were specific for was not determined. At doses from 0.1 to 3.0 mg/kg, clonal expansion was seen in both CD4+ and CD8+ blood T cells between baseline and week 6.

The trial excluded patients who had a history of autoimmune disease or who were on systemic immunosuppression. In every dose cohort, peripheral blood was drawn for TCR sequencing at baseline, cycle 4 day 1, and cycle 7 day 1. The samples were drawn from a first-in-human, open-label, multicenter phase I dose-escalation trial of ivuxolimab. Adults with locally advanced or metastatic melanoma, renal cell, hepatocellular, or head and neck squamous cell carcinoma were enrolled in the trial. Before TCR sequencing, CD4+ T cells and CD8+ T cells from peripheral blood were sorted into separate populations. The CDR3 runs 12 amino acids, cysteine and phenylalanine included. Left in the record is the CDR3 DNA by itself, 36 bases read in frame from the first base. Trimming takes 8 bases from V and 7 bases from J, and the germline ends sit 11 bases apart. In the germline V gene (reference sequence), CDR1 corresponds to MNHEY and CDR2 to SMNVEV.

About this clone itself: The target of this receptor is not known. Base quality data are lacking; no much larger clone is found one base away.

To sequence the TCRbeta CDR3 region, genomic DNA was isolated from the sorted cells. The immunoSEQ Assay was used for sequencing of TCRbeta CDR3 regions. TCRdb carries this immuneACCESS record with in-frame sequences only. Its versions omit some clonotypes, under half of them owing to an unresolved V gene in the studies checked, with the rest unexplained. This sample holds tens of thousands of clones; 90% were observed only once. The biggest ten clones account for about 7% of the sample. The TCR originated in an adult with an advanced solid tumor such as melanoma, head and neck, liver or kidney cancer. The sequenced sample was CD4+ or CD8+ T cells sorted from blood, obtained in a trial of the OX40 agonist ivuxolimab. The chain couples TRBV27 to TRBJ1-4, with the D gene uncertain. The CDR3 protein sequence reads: CASGPGLEKLFF. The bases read TGTGCCAGCGGCCCCGGTCTTGAAAAACTGTTTTTT.